This TCR beta chain appears in the sequencing data of a study of T cells in Graves' hyperthyroidism and ophthalmopathy. Amplified regions were TCR beta CDR3 sequences from RNA transcripts. The HTBI primer set served for first-round RT-PCR of the TCR CDR3. Each CDR3 protein gets one entry after TCRdb re-called the multiplex PCR reads with MiXCR. The sample lists approximately 600,000 distinct CDR3 sequences, about 20% occurring once. A patient was excluded if there was uncontrolled infection, other autoimmune disease, pregnancy or lactation. The study based diagnoses on clinical symptoms, serum thyroxine and TRAb, thyroid ultrasound and orbital computed tomography. The CDR3 is 14 amino acids. The V end was cut by 7 bases, the J end by 4 bases, with 15 bases between.

The V and J genes are TRBV12-3 or TRBV12-4 and TRBJ2-3; tentative D call: TRBD1 (8 bases). The sequence was collected from a man aged 30 to 45 with Graves' ophthalmopathy. The sample was blood. The CDR3 nucleotides are TGTGCCAGCACCACAGGGGGGGCGGCAGATACGCAGTATTTT. Encoded protein: CASTTGGAADTQYF.